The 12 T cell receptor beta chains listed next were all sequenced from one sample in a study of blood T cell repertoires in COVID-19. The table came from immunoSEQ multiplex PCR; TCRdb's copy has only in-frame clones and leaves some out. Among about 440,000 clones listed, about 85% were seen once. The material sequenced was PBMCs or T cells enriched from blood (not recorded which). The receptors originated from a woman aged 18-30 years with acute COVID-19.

The CDR3 coding sequence is TGTGCCAGCAGGGGGACAGGGTTTAACGAGCAGTACTTC. Translating gives CASRGTGFNEQYF. The chain combines TRBV12-3 or TRBV12-4 with TRBJ2-7, with 9 bases that match TRBD1. The CDR3 is made up of 13 amino acids. Losses at the gene ends were 6 bases for V and 5 bases for J; bases not matched to a gene: 5.

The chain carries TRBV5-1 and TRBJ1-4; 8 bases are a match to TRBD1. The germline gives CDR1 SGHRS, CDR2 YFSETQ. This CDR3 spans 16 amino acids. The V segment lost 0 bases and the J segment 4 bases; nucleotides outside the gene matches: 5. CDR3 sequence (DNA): TGCGCCAGCAGCTTGGCCGGAGGACAGGGTAATGAAAAACTGTTTTTT. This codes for CASSLAGGQGNEKLFF.

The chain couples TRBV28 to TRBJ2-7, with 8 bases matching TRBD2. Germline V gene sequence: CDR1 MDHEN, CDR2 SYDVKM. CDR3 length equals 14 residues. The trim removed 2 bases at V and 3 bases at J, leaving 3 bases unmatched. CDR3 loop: CASSLSGSFYEQYF. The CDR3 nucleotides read TGTGCCAGCAGTTTAAGCGGGAGTTTCTACGAGCAGTACTTC.

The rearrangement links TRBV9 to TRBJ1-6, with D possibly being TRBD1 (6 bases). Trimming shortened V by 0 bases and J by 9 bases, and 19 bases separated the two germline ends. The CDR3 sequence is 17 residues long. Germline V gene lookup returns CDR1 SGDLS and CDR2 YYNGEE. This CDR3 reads CASSVAAGVGISSPLHF. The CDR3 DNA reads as TGTGCCAGCAGCGTAGCGGCAGGGGTTGGTATAAGTTCACCCCTCCACTTT.

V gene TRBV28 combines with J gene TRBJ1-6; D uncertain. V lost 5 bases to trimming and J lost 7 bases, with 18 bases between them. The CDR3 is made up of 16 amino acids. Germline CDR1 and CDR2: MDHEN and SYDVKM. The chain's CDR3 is CASSPEVELENSPLHF. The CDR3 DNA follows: TGTGCCAGCAGTCCTGAGGTAGAACTGGAAAATTCACCCCTCCACTTT.

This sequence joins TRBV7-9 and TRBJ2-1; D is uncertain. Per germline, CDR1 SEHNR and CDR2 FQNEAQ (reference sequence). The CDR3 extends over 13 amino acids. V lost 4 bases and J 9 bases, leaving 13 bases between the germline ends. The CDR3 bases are TGTGCCAGCAGCTCCCAGGCCAACAGTGAGCAGTTCTTC. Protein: CASSSQANSEQFF.

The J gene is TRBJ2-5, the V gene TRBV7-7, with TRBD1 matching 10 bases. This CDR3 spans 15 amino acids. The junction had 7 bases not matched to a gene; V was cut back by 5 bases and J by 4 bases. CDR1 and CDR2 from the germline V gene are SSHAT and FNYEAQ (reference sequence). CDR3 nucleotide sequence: TGTGCCAGCAGCAGACAGGGGGCGCGGGGAGAGACCCAGTACTTC. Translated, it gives CASSRQGARGETQYF.

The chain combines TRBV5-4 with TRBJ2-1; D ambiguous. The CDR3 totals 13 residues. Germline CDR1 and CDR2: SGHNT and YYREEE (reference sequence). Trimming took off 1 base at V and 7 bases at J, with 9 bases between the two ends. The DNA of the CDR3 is TGTGCCAGCAGCTTGAATGGGCTAAATGAGCAGTTCTTC. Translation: CASSLNGLNEQFF. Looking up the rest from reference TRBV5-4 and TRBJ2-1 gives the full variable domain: ETGVTQSPTHLIKTRGQQVTLRCSSQSGHNTVSWYQQALGQGPQFIFQYYREEENGRGNFPPRFSGLQFPNYSSELNVNALELDDSALYLCASSLNGLNEQFFGPGTRLTVL.

DNA of the CDR3: TGTGCCAGCAGCCCACCGGGAGGTCAAGAGACCCAGTACTTC. This translates into CASSPPGGQETQYF. V gene TRBV7-2 combines with J gene TRBJ2-5, with TRBD2 identical over 7 bases. V gave up 5 bases and J gave up 2 bases; unmatched junction bases: 5. The CDR3 is 14 residues long. Germline CDR1 SGHTA, CDR2 FQGNSA.

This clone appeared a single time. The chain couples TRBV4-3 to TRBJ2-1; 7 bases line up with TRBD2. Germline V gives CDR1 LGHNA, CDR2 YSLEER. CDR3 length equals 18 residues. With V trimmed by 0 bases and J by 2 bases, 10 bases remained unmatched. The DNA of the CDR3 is TGCGCCAGCAGCCAAGATTGGGGTTTGGGAGGGACCTACAATGAGCAGTTCTTC. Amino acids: CASSQDWGLGGTYNEQFF.

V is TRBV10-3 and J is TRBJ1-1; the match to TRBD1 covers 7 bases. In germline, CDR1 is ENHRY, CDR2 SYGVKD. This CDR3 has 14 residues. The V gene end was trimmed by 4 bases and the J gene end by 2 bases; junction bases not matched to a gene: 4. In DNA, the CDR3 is TGTGCCATCAGTGTGACAGGGAAAAACACTGAAGCTTTCTTT. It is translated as CAISVTGKNTEAFF.

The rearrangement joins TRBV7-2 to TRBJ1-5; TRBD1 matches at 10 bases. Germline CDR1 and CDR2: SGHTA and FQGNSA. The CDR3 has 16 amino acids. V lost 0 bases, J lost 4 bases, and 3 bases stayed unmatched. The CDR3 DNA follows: TGTGCCAGCAGCTTAGCGAGGACAGGGGGAAATCAGCCCCAGCATTTT. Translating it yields CASSLARTGGNQPQHF.